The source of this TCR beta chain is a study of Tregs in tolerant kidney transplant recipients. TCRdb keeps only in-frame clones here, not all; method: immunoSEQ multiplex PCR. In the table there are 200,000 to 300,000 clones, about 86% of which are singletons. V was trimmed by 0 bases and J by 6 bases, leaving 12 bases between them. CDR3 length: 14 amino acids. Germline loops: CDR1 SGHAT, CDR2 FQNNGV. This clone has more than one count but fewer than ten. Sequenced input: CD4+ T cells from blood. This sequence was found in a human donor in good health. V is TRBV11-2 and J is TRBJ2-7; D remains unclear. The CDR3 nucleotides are TGTGCCAGCAGCTTAGATCACGTCAGTCTCGAGCAGTACTTC. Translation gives CASSLDHVSLEQYF.